This T cell receptor (beta chain) comes out of a study of beta chain features in type 1 diabetes. The CDR3 is 15 amino acids. CDR1 and CDR2 from the germline V gene are MGHDK and SYGVNS. Losses at the gene ends were 4 bases for V and 5 bases for J; bases not matched to a gene: 10. Worth noting for this clone: Its cognate antigen is unknown.

Study-wide findings and caveats: Across all four CD4+ subsets, people with type 1 diabetes showed modestly shorter TCRB CDR3s. Patients' naive, central memory and Treg TCRB repertoires seemed closer to one another than those of healthy donors.

Sequencing targeted expressed TCRB transcripts, as all isolated RNA had been reverse transcribed. The data were produced by immunoSEQ multiplex PCR, yet TCRdb's version contains in-frame clones alone and is incomplete. This sample has about 410,000 clones, with approximately 15% found just once. The chain links TRBV25-1 to TRBJ2-5; 7 bases are shared with TRBD2. This TCR derives from a man aged 25-45 years in good health. Sequencing input: naive CD4+ T cells from blood. The CDR3 region has the DNA TGTGCCAGCAGTGCCCTTGGCGGGGGAGGGGAGACCCAGTACTTC. Translating gives CASSALGGGGETQYF. The full variable domain, rest sourced from reference TRBV25-1 and TRBJ2-5, is EADIYQTPRYLVIGTGKKITLECSQTMGHDKMYWYQQDPGMELHLIHYSYGVNSTEKGDLSSESTVSRIRTEHFPLTLESARPSHTSQYLCASSALGGGGETQYFGPGTRLLVL.